Sequencing of this TCR beta chain was carried out in a study of blood T cell repertoires in COVID-19. Study summary: PBMCs, B-cell-depleted T cells, or T cells were the source of the cDNA or gDNA that made up the material.

In the authors' methods: Estimation of nucleated cell counts relied on the amplification of reference gene primers. Sequencing was performed with immunoSEQ multiplex PCR; in TCRdb, only in-frame clones are kept and a portion is missing. V and J calls and clone size come straight from that table; D and trimming were deduced from the DNA. This sample has around 300,000 clones, with around 88% found just once. The germline gives CDR1 LGHNA, CDR2 YNFKEQ. This CDR3 is built from 11 residues. The V end was cut by 4 bases, the J end by 7 bases, with 5 bases between. The TCR originated in a man aged 25 to 40 with active or convalescent COVID-19. The sample comprised peripheral blood. V is TRBV4-2 and J is TRBJ2-1; unclear D gene. The DNA for the CDR3 is TGTGCCAGCAGCCGGGCGAATGAGCAGTTCTTC. This codes for CASSRANEQFF.